The clone carrying this T cell receptor beta chain turned up a few times. Its cognate antigen is unknown. The data belong to a study of regulatory T cells in long-lasting Graves disease. Regarding the study as a whole: Patients with persistent disease shared under 3,500 public clonotypes, outpacing the roughly 970 shared by new patients.

Germline V gives CDR1 SGHRS, CDR2 YFSETQ. Between the trimmed V and J ends, which lost 0 bases and 1 base, there was a span of 16 bases. This CDR3 has 18 residues. iRepertoire HTBI primers and Arm-PCR of CDR3 regions built TCR beta libraries. Original processing methods: Across all samples, approximately 64 TRBV segments and around 13 TRBJ segments were identified. TCRdb independently ran MiXCR on the multiplex PCR reads; one entry per CDR3 protein. The V and J calls shown here were made by TCRdb, not taken from the authors' results. Among about 420,000 distinct CDR3 sequences, around 17% were seen once, and the ten largest hold about 25%. Time point described: newly diagnosed GD, antithyroid drugs for less than 3 months. PBMC RNA served as the TCR library source. From each patient, 8 to 10 milliliters of peripheral blood was drawn and collected into an EDTA anticoagulant tube. The sample was also linked to a second study, of T cells in Graves' hyperthyroidism and ophthalmopathy.

This chain links TRBV5-1 with TRBJ2-2; D ambiguous. The receptor was derived from a woman younger than 30 with Graves disease. This specimen consisted of peripheral blood mononuclear cells (PBMCs), obtained at new diagnosis, from a patient treated with antithyroid drugs. CDR3 nucleotide sequence: TGCGCCAGCAGCTTGGCCTATTTGGCAGATCAGAACACCGGGGAGCTGTTTTTT. Its protein is CASSLAYLADQNTGELFF. Drawing the rest from reference TRBV5-1 and TRBJ2-2, the complete variable domain is KAGVTQTPRYLIKTRGQQVTLSCSPISGHRSVSWYQQTPGQGLQFLFEYFSETQRNKGNFPGRFSGRQFSNSRSEMNVSTLELGDSALYLCASSLAYLADQNTGELFFGEGSRLTVL.